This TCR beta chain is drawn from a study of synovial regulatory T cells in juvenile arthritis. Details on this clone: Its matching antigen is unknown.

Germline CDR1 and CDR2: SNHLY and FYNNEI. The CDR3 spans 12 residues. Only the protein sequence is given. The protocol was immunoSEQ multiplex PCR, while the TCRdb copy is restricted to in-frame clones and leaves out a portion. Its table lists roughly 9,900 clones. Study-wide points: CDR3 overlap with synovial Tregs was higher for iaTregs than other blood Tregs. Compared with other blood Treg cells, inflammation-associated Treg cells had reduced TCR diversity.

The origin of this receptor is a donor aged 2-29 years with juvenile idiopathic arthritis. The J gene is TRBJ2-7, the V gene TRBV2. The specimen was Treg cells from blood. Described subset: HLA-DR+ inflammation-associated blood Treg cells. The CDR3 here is CASSENDYEQYF.